These 13 T cell receptor beta chains were sequenced from one sample in a study of beta chain features in type 1 diabetes. The isolated RNA, all of it, was reverse transcribed, so expressed TCRB transcripts were what got sequenced. Here immunoSEQ multiplex PCR was the method, and the copy in TCRdb shows in-frame clones only, minus some. The profile shows about 400,000 clones, roughly an eighth of them singletons. The sequencing input was naive CD4+ T cells from blood. These TCRs come from a man between 18 and 35 years old in good health.

This clone has more than one count but fewer than ten. The genes are TRBV7-9 and TRBJ2-5, with D uncertain. The CDR3 consists of 14 residues. Germline CDR1 SEHNR, CDR2 FQNEAQ (reference sequence). V shed 5 bases and J shed 4 bases, with 14 bases lying between them. The CDR3 DNA reads as TGTGCCAGCAGCCAAGTGTATCCGGGAGAGACCCAGTACTTC. Protein sequence: CASSQVYPGETQYF.

The chain couples TRBV7-2 to TRBJ2-7, with TRBD1 as a possible D gene (6 bases). The germline V and J ends were trimmed by 4 bases and 4 bases, with 17 bases remaining between them. This CDR3 is built from 15 residues. Germline CDR1 SGHTA, CDR2 FQGNSA. CDR3 DNA sequence: TGTGCCAGCAGCTCCACCGTCGGGACACAATACGAGCAGTACTTC. It encodes CASSSTVGTQYEQYF.

The chain has TRBV27 and TRBJ1-2, with 9 bases fitting TRBD1. J was trimmed by 1 base and V by 11 bases; bases with no gene match: 5. The germline gives CDR1 MNHEY, CDR2 SMNVEV (reference sequence). The CDR3 covers 13 residues. The CDR3 DNA is TGTGCCGTTGGACAGGGGAGTAACTATGGCTACACCTTC. It translates to CAVGQGSNYGYTF.

This clone was observed a single time. The chain recombines TRBV5-4 with TRBJ2-3; D may be TRBD2 (6 bases). Deletions cut 1 base from V and 0 bases from J, with 9 bases between. There are 15 residues in the CDR3. Germline loops: CDR1 SGHNT, CDR2 YYREEE (reference sequence). The CDR3 reads CASSLRGTSTDTQYF. For the CDR3, the DNA is TGTGCCAGCAGCTTGCGGGGGACTAGCACAGATACGCAGTATTTT. The full variable domain, completed using reference TRBV5-4 and TRBJ2-3, is ETGVTQSPTHLIKTRGQQVTLRCSSQSGHNTVSWYQQALGQGPQFIFQYYREEENGRGNFPPRFSGLQFPNYSSELNVNALELDDSALYLCASSLRGTSTDTQYFGPGTRLTVL.

CDR3 nucleotides: TGTGCCAGCAGCCCTCGAGCGGGGCCGGTGTTGGTGAAACTGTTTTTT. This translates into CASSPRAGPVLVKLFF. V and J are TRBV28 and TRBJ1-4; possible D gene TRBD1, 5 bases. Trimming left V 6 bases short and J 11 bases short, with 25 bases between. This CDR3 is built from 16 residues. Germline-derived CDR1 and CDR2 are MDHEN and SYDVKM.

This clone appeared a few times. The rearrangement links TRBV6-5 to TRBJ1-1, with 10 bases aligning to TRBD1. Germline-derived CDR1 and CDR2 are MNHEY and SVGAGI. CDR3 length: 11 residues. J gave up 10 bases and V 6 bases, and 2 bases lay outside the gene matches. The CDR3, as DNA: TGTGCCAGCAGCCGGGACAGGGGAGCTTTCTTT. This translates into CASSRDRGAFF.

This chain links TRBV7-8 with TRBJ2-7; 7 nucleotides agree with TRBD1. V lost 3 bases, J lost 8 bases, and 7 bases stayed unmatched. CDR1 SGHVS and CDR2 FQNEAQ come from the germline V gene. The CDR3 consists of 13 residues. In nucleotides, the CDR3 is TGTGCCAGCAGCTTTGGTGACAGGGCCAAGCAGTACTTC. This encodes CASSFGDRAKQYF.

The rearrangement links TRBV5-4 to TRBJ2-5; 12 bases map to TRBD2. Germline V gene sequence: CDR1 SGHNT, CDR2 YYREEE (reference sequence). The length of the CDR3 is 17 residues. Germline trimming cut 0 bases from V and 2 bases from J; bases unmatched to any gene: 5. CDR3 sequence: CASSLGTGLAGQETQYF. The CDR3, as DNA: TGTGCCAGCAGCTTGGGGACCGGACTAGCGGGACAAGAGACCCAGTACTTC.

This clone has only a few counts. This chain connects TRBV9 to TRBJ2-7, with a possible D match to TRBD2 (6 bases). Trimming stripped 0 bases from V and 4 bases from J, with 17 bases between. CDR3 size: 16 residues. CDR1 and CDR2 (germline): SGDLS, YYNGEE. CDR3 loop: CASSVDMGLVFYEQYF. Here the CDR3 DNA reads TGTGCCAGCAGCGTAGATATGGGACTGGTCTTTTACGAGCAGTACTTC.

This chain joins TRBV4-1 and TRBJ2-7; D gene uncertain. Germline CDR1 is MGHRA and CDR2 is YSYEKL. This CDR3 has 13 residues. Trimming shortened V by 1 base and J by 0 bases, and 4 bases separated the two germline ends. In DNA, the CDR3 is TGCGCCAGCAGCCAAGTCGGCTCCTACGAGCAGTACTTC. Its protein is CASSQVGSYEQYF.

This clone has just a few counts. This chain joins TRBV7-2 and TRBJ1-4, with 11 positions matching TRBD1. V shed 4 bases, J shed 7 bases, and the junction held 5 bases outside the gene matches. The CDR3 contains 15 residues. Per germline, CDR1 SGHTA and CDR2 FQGNSA. The CDR3 DNA is TGTGCCAGCAGCTCCAGCGGGACAGGGGGTGAAAAACTGTTTTTT. Residues: CASSSSGTGGEKLFF.

This clone has just a few counts. The chain links TRBV18 to TRBJ2-7, with a possible D match to TRBD1 (5 bases). Trimming pared 2 bases from V and 2 bases from J, leaving 10 bases between. The CDR3 loop spans 14 amino acids. Germline assignment: CDR1 KGHSH and CDR2 LQKENI. The CDR3 sequence is CASSPGAGPYEQYF. CDR3 nucleotides: TGTGCCAGCTCACCAGGGGCAGGGCCCTACGAGCAGTACTTC.

This clone was seen a handful of times. The chain is built from TRBV5-6 and TRBJ2-2, with TRBD1 matching over 8 bases. The germline V gene has CDR1 SGHDT and CDR2 YYEEEE. This CDR3 is built from 15 residues. V trimming: 4 bases; J trimming: 5 bases; junction bases outside the gene matches: 7. CDR3 protein: CASSIGQGRTGELFF. CDR3 in DNA: TGTGCCAGCAGCATTGGACAGGGTCGGACCGGGGAGCTGTTTTTT.